This entry features one T cell receptor beta chain sequence. Its antigen is undetermined. These data belong to a study of regulatory T cells in long-lasting Graves disease. The authors built TCR beta libraries using iRepertoire HTBI primers and Arm-PCR of CDR3 regions. Via MiXCR, TCRdb re-called the multiplex PCR reads, giving one row per CDR3 protein. The profile covers 310,000 or so distinct CDR3 sequences, with around a fifth appearing a single time and roughly 29% taken by the ten largest. The time point here: persistent/refractory GD, antithyroid drugs over 5 years with positive TRAb. The TCR library was made from RNA extracted from PBMCs. Trimming cost V 2 bases and J 4 bases; bases outside gene matches: 5. This CDR3 has 15 amino acids. Looked up from germline, CDR1 is ENHRY and CDR2 is SYGVKD. General study findings and limits: TRBV28, TRBJ1-2 and TRBJ2-5 emerged as the favored segments in persistent disease. Lower TCR diversity was seen in persistent Graves' patients than in newly diagnosed ones.

The material was peripheral blood mononuclear cells (PBMCs), obtained when the disease was refractory, from a patient treated with antithyroid drugs. The chain joins TRBV10-3 to TRBJ1-3; 7 nucleotides agree with TRBD1. The origin of this receptor is a female donor with Graves disease. CDR3 in DNA: TGTGCCATCAGTGAGCTACAGGGGACGGGAAACACCATATATTTT. Encoded protein: CAISELQGTGNTIYF.